The entry that follows covers one T cell receptor beta chain sequence. Per the original methods: How many nucleated cells were present was estimated from reference gene primer amplification. The data were produced by immunoSEQ multiplex PCR, yet TCRdb's version contains in-frame clones alone and is incomplete. V and J calls and clone size come straight from that table; D and trimming were deduced from the DNA. The sample has about 430,000 clones; roughly 88% are singletons. The source of the sample is a study of blood T cell repertoires in COVID-19. Whole-study context: T cells, B-cell-depleted T cells, or PBMCs supplied cDNA or gDNA.

The CDR3 consists of 15 residues. With 0 bases clipped from V and 7 bases from J, the junction kept 3 bases outside the gene matches. CDR1 is SGHTA and CDR2 is FQGNSA in the germline V gene. Those who participated ranged in age from roughly 18 to 95 years and resided in approximately 26 US areas. Grouping used clinical history reported by participants in a survey and questionnaire. The clonotype originates from a young woman who had been exposed to COVID-19. The chain couples TRBV7-2 to TRBJ2-1; 10 nucleotides align to TRBD2. The specimen was PBMCs or T cells enriched from blood (not recorded which). CDR3 protein: CASSLALAGANEQFF. CDR3 nucleotide sequence: TGTGCCAGCAGCTTAGCGCTAGCGGGAGCTAATGAGCAGTTCTTC.